This TCR beta chain was documented in a study of cytomegalovirus exposure and HLA in healthy donors. Study-wide results and limits: Three chains linked to CMV were shown in vitro to be specific for CMV antigens. Altogether, 150 to 200 TCR beta chains were recorded as cytomegalovirus-associated.

On this clone itself: Its antigen is undetermined.

The CDR3 spans 15 residues. The germline V and J ends were trimmed by 4 bases and 6 bases, with 16 bases remaining between them. In germline, CDR1 is SGHRS, CDR2 YFSETQ. Clones were read by immunoSEQ multiplex PCR, and TCRdb kept only the in-frame ones, dropping some. The sample holds around 200,000 clones, 84% seen once. This TCR came from a woman under 30 in good health and CMV-seropositive. Sample: PBMCs. The J gene is TRBJ2-2, the V gene TRBV5-1; a possible D gene is TRBD1 (6 bases). CDR3 sequence: CASSHDRIPPGELFF. The DNA for the CDR3 is TGCGCCAGCAGCCACGACAGGATTCCCCCCGGGGAGCTGTTTTTT.